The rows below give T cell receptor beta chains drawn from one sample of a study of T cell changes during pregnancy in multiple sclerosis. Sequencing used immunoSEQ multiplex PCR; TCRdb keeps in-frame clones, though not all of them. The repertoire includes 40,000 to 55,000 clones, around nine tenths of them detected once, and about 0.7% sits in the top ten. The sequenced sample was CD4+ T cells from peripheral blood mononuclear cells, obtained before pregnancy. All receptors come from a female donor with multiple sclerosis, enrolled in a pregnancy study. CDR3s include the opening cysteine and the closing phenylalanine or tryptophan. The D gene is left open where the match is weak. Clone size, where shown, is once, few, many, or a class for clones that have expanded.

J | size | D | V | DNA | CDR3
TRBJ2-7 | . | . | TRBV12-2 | TGTGCAAGTCGTCTGGGAGCGGGAGGGAACTCCTACGAGCAGTACTTC | CASRLGAGGNSYEQYF
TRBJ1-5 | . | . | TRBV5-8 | TGTGCCAGCAGCTTGGTGGTGGGAGGCAATCAGCCCCAGCATTTT | CASSLVVGGNQPQHF
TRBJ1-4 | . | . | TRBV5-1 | TGCGCCAGCAGAGCCAGCGTAACAACGAATGAAAAACTGTTTTTT | CASRASVTTNEKLFF
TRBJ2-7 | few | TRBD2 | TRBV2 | TGTGCCACCAGCGGGAGTAGTCCATACGAGCAGTACTTC | CATSGSSPYEQYF
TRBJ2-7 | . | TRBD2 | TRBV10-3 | TGTGCCATCACCGGGACTAGCGGGGGGGAGCAGTACTTC | CAITGTSGGEQYF
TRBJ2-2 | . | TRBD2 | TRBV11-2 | TGTGCCAGCAGCTTAGTGAGACTAGCGGGAGCTGACACCGGGGAGCTGTTTTTT | CASSLVRLAGADTGELFF
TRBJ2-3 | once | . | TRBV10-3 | TGTGCCATCGCAGCGGATAGCACAGATACGCAGTATTTT | CAIAADSTDTQYF
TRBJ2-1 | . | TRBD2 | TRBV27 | TGTGCCAGCAGCAAGAAACCTTTGACCAAGGGTAGCGGGAGGGCCCATGAGCAGTTCTTC | CASSKKPLTKGSGRAHEQFF
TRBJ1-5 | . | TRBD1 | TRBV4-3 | TGCGCCAGCAGCCAAGAGGACAGGGGGGATAGTCAGCCCCAGCATTTT | CASSQEDRGDSQPQHF
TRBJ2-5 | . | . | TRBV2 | TGTGCCAGCAGTGATCCAGGGCAGACCCAGTACTTC | CASSDPGQTQYF
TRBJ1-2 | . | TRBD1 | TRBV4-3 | TGCGCCAGCAGCCACTTGAACAGGGGCCGTGGCTACACCTTC | CASSHLNRGRGYTF
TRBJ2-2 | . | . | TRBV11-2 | TGTGCCAGCAGCTTAGAAAGCGTCACAAGAGAGCTGTTTTTT | CASSLESVTRELFF
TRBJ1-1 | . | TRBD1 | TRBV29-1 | TGCAGCGTTGGGGACAGGGTGGCGGGGACTGAAGCTTTCTTT | CSVGDRVAGTEAFF
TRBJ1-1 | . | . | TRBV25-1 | TGTGCCAGCAGTCTTGGGCAGGGCAACACTGAAGCTTTCTTT | CASSLGQGNTEAFF
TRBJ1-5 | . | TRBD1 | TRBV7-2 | TGTGCCAGCAGCTCTATCCACAGGGGAGGCAGCAATCAGCCCCAGCATTTT | CASSSIHRGGSNQPQHF
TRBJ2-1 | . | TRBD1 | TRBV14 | TGTGCCAGCAGCGGGACAGGGGGCTACAATGAGCAGTTCTTC | CASSGTGGYNEQFF
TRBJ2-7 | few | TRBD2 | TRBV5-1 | TGCGCCAGCAGCTTGGAGGCTAGCGGATTCTACGAGCAGTACTTC | CASSLEASGFYEQYF
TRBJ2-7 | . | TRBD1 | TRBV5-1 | TGCGCCAGCAGCCCGCGGGACAGGGACCTTAACTACGAGCAGTACTTC | CASSPRDRDLNYEQYF
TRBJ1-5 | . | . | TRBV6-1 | TGTGCCAGCAGCGCCAGGACAGAAGATCAGCCCCAGCATTTT | CASSARTEDQPQHF
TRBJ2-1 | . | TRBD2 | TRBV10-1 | TGCGCCAGCAGTAACGGGGGAGGGTCTCTCTCCTACAATGAGCAGTTCTTC | CASSNGGGSLSYNEQFF
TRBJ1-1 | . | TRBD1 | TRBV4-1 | TGCGCCAGCAGAGGGGGCGCGGGCACTGAAGCTTTCTTT | CASRGGAGTEAFF
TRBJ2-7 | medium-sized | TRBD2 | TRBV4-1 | TGCGCCAGCAGCCAAGGAGCGGGGGGCACCTACGAGCAGTACTTC | CASSQGAGGTYEQYF
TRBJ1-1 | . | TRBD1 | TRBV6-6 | TGTGCCAGCAGCCAGGGACAGGGGAATAGAAACACTGAAGCTTTCTTT | CASSQGQGNRNTEAFF
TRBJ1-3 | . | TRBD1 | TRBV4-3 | TGCGCCAGCAGCCAAGACGGCGACAGGGTCTCTGGAAACACCATATATTTT | CASSQDGDRVSGNTIYF
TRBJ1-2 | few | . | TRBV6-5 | TGTGCCAGCACTCCCCTCTCGGGGAACTATGGCTACACCTTC | CASTPLSGNYGYTF
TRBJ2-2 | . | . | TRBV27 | TGTGCCAGCAGCCGGGACACCCGCAACACCGGGGAGCTGTTTTTT | CASSRDTRNTGELFF
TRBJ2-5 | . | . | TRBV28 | TGTGCCAGCAGTTCTCGCGGGGTAGTGACCCAGTACTTC | CASSSRGVVTQYF
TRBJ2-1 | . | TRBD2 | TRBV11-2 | TGTGCCAGCAGCTTAACGGGAGGGCCGAGGAATGAGCAGTTCTTC | CASSLTGGPRNEQFF
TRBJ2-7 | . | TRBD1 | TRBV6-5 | TGTGCCAGTCGGACAGGGCCTCCTCCCTACGAGCAGTACTTC | CASRTGPPPYEQYF
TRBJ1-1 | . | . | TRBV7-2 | TGTGCCAGCAGCTTAGGTTGGCCCATGAACACTGAAGCTTTCTTT | CASSLGWPMNTEAFF
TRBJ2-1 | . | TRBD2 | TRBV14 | TGTGCCAGCAGCCCCTTAGCGGGAGCTCCGCGCGATGAGCAGTTCTTC | CASSPLAGAPRDEQFF
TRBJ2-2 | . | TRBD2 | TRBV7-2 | TGTGCCAGCAGCTTAGCTAGCGGGAGGGTCGGGGAGCTGTTTTTT | CASSLASGRVGELFF
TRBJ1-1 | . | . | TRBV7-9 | TGTGCCAGCAGCTTACTAGGCCCTGAAGCTTTCTTT | CASSLLGPEAFF
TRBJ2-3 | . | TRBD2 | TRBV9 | TGTGCCAGCTGCGCGGGAGCGATAGATACGCAGTATTTT | CASCAGAIDTQYF
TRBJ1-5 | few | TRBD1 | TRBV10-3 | TGTGCCATCAGCCCGGGACAGGGGTCTAGCAATCAGCCCCAGCATTTT | CAISPGQGSSNQPQHF
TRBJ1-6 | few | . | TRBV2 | TGTGCCAGCAGCCAAGAGGGACATCGCTCACCCCTCCACTTT | CASSQEGHRSPLHF
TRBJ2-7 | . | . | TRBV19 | TGTGCCAGTAGCCTACAGGTTTCCTACGAGCAGTACTTC | CASSLQVSYEQYF
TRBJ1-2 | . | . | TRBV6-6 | TGTGCCAGCAGTAACCGGGCTAACTATGGCTACACCTTC | CASSNRANYGYTF
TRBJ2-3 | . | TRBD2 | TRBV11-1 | TGTGCCAGCAGCTCAATGGGGGGGGTGGCAGATACGCAGTATTTT | CASSSMGGVADTQYF
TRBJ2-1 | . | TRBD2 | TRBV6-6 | TGTGCCAGCGGCGGGAGAGCAGGGACGGGAGACAATGAGCAGTTCTTC | CASGGRAGTGDNEQFF
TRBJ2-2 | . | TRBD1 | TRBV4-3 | TGCGCCAGCAGCCTAGGCAGGGGGGGGGAGCTGTTTTTT | CASSLGRGGELFF
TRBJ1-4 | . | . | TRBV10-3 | TGTGCCATCAGTGAGAGCCAAACTAATGAAAAACTGTTTTTT | CAISESQTNEKLFF
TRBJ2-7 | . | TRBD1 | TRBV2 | TGTGCCAGCAGTAGGGACAGGGGGGGTCTCGAGCAGTACTTC | CASSRDRGGLEQYF
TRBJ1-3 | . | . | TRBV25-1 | TGTGCCAGCAGTGAGAGGTCCAGGGGAAGAAACACCATATATTTT | CASSERSRGRNTIYF
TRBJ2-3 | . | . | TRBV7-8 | TGTGCCAGCAGCTTAGTGAACCCTCAGGGCACAGATACGCAGTATTTT | CASSLVNPQGTDTQYF
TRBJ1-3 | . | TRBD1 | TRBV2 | TGTGCCAGCAGTCAACAGGGGACGTCTGGAAACACCATATATTTT | CASSQQGTSGNTIYF
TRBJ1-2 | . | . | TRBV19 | TGTGCCAGTAGTAGGGCAGCTGGCTACACCTTC | CASSRAAGYTF
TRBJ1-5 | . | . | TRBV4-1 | TGCGCCAGCAGACAACAGGGTCGGAGCAATCAGCCCCAGCATTTT | CASRQQGRSNQPQHF
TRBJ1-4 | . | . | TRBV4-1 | TGCGCCAGCAGCCAAGCACGAGTACCCGGGGGGCGAGGATTCGAAAAACTGTTTTTT | CASSQARVPGGRGFEKLFF
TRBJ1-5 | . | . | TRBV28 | TGTGCCAGCAGTTCAGCGTCAGGGCCACGGCAGCCCCAGCATTTT | CASSSASGPRQPQHF
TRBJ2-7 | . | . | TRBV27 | TGTGCCAGCAGAAAGGATCTGGGCCTCTACGAGCAGTACTTC | CASRKDLGLYEQYF
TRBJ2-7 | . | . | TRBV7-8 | TGTGCCAGCAGCTCGAGGATCCTGGTGAACGAGCAGTACTTC | CASSSRILVNEQYF
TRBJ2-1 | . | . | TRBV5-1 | TGCGCCAGCAGCACGGGACTCGCGGGAATAGAGCAGTTCTTC | CASSTGLAGIEQFF
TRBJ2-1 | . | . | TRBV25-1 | TGTGCCAGCAGTGCCGAATTGGGCGGGGACTACAATGAGCAGTTCTTC | CASSAELGGDYNEQFF